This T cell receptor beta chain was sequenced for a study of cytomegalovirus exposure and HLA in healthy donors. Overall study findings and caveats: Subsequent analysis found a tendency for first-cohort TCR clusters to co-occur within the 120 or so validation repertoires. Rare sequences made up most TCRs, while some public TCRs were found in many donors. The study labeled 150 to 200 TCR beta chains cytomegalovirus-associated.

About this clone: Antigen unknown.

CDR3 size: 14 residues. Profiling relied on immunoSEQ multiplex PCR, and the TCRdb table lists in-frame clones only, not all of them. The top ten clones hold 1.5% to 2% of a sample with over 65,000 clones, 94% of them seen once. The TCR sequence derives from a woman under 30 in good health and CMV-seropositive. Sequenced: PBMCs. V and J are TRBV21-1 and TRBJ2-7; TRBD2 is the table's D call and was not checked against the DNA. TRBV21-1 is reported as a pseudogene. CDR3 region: CASTQSGGVEEQYF. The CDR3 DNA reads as TGTGCCAGCACCCAAAGCGGGGGAGTCGAAGAGCAGTACTTC.